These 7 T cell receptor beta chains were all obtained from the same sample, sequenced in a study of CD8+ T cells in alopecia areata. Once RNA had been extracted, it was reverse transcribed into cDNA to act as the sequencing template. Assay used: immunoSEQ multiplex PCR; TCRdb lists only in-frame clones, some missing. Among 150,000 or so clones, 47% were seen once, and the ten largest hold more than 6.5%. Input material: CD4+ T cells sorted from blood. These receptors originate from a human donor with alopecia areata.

The DNA for the CDR3 is TGTGCCAGCAGCCAAGTAGGGGATCAGCCCCAGCATTTT. Its protein product is CASSQVGDQPQHF. The V and J genes are TRBV4-2 and TRBJ1-5; a possible D gene is TRBD1 (5 bases). Between the trimmed V and J ends, which lost 1 base and 5 bases, there was a span of 6 bases. The CDR3 sequence is 13 residues long. The V gene's germline CDR1 is LGHNA and CDR2 YNFKEQ.

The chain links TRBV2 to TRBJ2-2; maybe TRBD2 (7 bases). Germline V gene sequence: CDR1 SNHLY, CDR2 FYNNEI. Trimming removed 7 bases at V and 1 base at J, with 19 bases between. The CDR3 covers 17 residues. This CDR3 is CASTRERGGLNTGELFF. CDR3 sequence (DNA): TGTGCCAGCACCCGAGAAAGGGGGGGGTTGAACACCGGGGAGCTGTTTTTT.

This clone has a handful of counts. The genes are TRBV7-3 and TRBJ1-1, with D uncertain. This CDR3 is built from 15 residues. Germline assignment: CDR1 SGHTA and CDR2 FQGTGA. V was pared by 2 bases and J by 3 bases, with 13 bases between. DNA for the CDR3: TGTGCCAGCAGCTTAGACCCGCAGGTGGACACTGAAGCTTTCTTT. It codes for CASSLDPQVDTEAFF. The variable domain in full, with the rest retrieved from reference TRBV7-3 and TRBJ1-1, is GAGVSQTPSNKVTEKGKYVELRCDPISGHTALYWYRQSLGQGPEFLIYFQGTGAADDSGLPNDRFFAVRPEGSVSTLKIQRTERGDSAVYLCASSLDPQVDTEAFFGQGTRLTVV.

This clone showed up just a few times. The CDR3 loop reads CATSRDPGQGQFF. CDR3 in DNA: TGTGCCACCAGCAGAGATCCGGGACAGGGGCAGTTCTTC. The chain employs TRBV15 and TRBJ2-1, with 9 bases fitting TRBD1. CDR3 length: 13 amino acids. Germline lookup yields CDR1 LNHNV and CDR2 YYDKDF (reference sequence). Trimming cost V 0 bases and J 12 bases; bases outside gene matches: 3.

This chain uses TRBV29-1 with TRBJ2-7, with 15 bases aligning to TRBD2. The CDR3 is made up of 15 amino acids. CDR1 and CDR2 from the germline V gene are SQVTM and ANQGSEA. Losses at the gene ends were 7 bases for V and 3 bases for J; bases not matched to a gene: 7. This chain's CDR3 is CSAGLAGGPVYEQYF. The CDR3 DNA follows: TGCAGCGCCGGACTAGCGGGAGGGCCGGTCTACGAGCAGTACTTC.

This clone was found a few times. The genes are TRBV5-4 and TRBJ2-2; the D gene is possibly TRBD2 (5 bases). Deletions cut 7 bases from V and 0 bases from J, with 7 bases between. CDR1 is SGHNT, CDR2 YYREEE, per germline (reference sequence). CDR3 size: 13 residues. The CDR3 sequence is CASGSANTGELFF. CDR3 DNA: TGTGCCAGCGGTAGCGCGAACACCGGGGAGCTGTTTTTT.

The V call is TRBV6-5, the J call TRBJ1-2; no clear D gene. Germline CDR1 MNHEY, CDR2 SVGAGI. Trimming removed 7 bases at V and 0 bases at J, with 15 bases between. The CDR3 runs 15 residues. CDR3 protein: CASTSPKAANYGYTF. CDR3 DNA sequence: TGTGCCAGCACCTCCCCCAAGGCAGCTAACTATGGCTACACCTTC.